This passage covers 10 T cell receptor beta chains from one sample sequenced in a study of long-term antiretroviral therapy in people with HIV. At the survey level, the v3.0 immunoSEQ assay was run. TCRdb's copy holds only in-frame clones and misses some; the assay was immunoSEQ multiplex PCR. Of some 28,000 clones listed, around 84% are singletons. The source material was unsorted PBMCs, sampled 0.8 years after starting antiretroviral therapy. The receptors shown here come from a woman aged 30 to 39 with HIV.

The V call is TRBV6-6, the J call TRBJ1-1; maybe TRBD1 (5 bases). The CDR3 runs to 16 residues. Trimming left V 2 bases short and J 12 bases short, with 25 bases between. Germline V gene sequence: CDR1 MNHNY, CDR2 SVGAGI (reference sequence). DNA of the CDR3: TGTGCCAGCAGTTACCCCTGGTCGCAGGCTGGGGCCGAAACTTTCTTT. Amino acid sequence: CASSYPWSQAGAETFF.

For the CDR3, the DNA is TGTGCCAGCAGAACGGACAGGAACACCGGGGAGCTGTTTTTT. It codes for CASRTDRNTGELFF. This sequence joins TRBV9 and TRBJ2-2; D is possibly TRBD1 (6 bases). Trimming left V 5 bases short and J 1 base short, with 9 bases between. This CDR3 has 14 residues. Germline assignment: CDR1 SGDLS and CDR2 YYNGEE.

This clone was recorded only once. The chain couples TRBV4-2 to TRBJ2-5; 9 nucleotides align to TRBD2. Unmatched junction bases numbered 4, after V lost 1 base and J lost 1 base. This CDR3 spans 16 amino acids. Germline CDR1 reads LGHNA; CDR2 reads YNFKEQ. Here the CDR3 reads CASSQVLAGSQETQYF. The CDR3, as DNA: TGTGCCAGCAGCCAAGTGCTAGCGGGGTCCCAAGAGACCCAGTACTTC.

The chain employs TRBV11-2 and TRBJ2-2; the D is unclear. This CDR3 has 12 amino acids. Trimming pared 5 bases from V and 8 bases from J, leaving 9 bases between. CDR1 is SGHAT, CDR2 FQNNGV, per germline. The CDR3 region is CASSPRLGELFF. Here the CDR3 DNA reads TGTGCCAGCAGCCCAAGGTTAGGGGAGCTGTTTTTT.

DNA for the CDR3: TGTGCCAGCAGCGTAGCATTACTTTGGGGGACGGCGCAGTATTTT. Residues: CASSVALLWGTAQYF. The rearrangement joins TRBV9 to TRBJ2-3, with D perhaps TRBD1 or TRBD2 (5 bases each). CDR3 length equals 15 residues. V gave up 0 bases and J gave up 10 bases, with 18 bases separating them. CDR1 is SGDLS and CDR2 is YYNGEE in the germline V gene.

The chain combines TRBV15 with TRBJ1-1; D perhaps matches TRBD1 (6 bases). This CDR3 has 14 amino acids. Germline loops: CDR1 LNHNV, CDR2 YYDKDF (reference sequence). V lost 4 bases and J 0 bases, leaving 9 bases between the germline ends. CDR3 coding DNA: TGTGCCACCAGCACGCAGGGGTTGAACACTGAAGCTTTCTTT. Translating gives CATSTQGLNTEAFF.

This chain connects TRBV14 to TRBJ1-1; the D is unclear. The V and J ends lost 4 bases and 4 bases respectively, with 7 bases between them. The germline CDR1 and CDR2 sequences are SGHDN and FVKESK. There are 12 residues in the CDR3. The CDR3 reads CASSRVSTEAFF. The DNA for the CDR3 is TGTGCCAGCAGCCGGGTGTCCACTGAAGCTTTCTTT. Filled out from reference TRBV14 and TRBJ1-1, the complete variable domain reads EAGVTQFPSHSVIEKGQTVTLRCDPISGHDNLYWYRRVMGKEIKFLLHFVKESKQDESGMPNNRFLAERTGGTYSTLKVQPAELEDSGVYFCASSRVSTEAFFGQGTRLTVV.

This clone was detected only a few times. The chain joins TRBV19 to TRBJ1-5; 8 nucleotides agree with TRBD1. Germline CDR1 and CDR2: LNHDA and SQIVND (reference sequence). Trimming removed 7 bases from V and 2 bases from J; junction bases left unmatched: 7. The CDR3 consists of 15 residues. CDR3 nucleotide sequence: TGTGCCAGTATGGCGACAGGGGTGGGCAATCAGCCCCAGCATTTT. Amino acid sequence: CASMATGVGNQPQHF.

V gene TRBV5-8 combines with J gene TRBJ1-4; D unclear. This CDR3 region has 14 residues. Germline V gene sequence: CDR1 SGHTS, CDR2 YDEGEE. The V and J ends lost 0 bases and 8 bases respectively, with 11 bases between them. The CDR3 nucleotides are TGTGCCAGCAGCTTGGTCGGGCTGGGGGAAAAACTGTTTTTT. This sequence encodes CASSLVGLGEKLFF.

In its sample, this clone is medium-sized. The chain joins TRBV27 to TRBJ2-2; D ambiguous. Deletions cut 6 bases from V and 4 bases from J, with 6 bases between. CDR3 length equals 12 residues. Germline-derived CDR1 and CDR2 are MNHEY and SMNVEV (reference sequence). CDR3 nucleotides: TGTGCCAGCAGCGCTGTCACCGGGGAGCTGTTTTTT. Amino acid sequence: CASSAVTGELFF.